The T cell receptor beta chain under discussion was sequenced for a study of vaccination effects on CD4 cells after COVID-19. Study at large: Post-vaccine samples followed the second dose by a median of 72 days.

To note about this clone: Its matching antigen is unknown.

Assay: immunoSEQ multiplex PCR; the TCRdb copy retains only in-frame clones and omits some. In the table there are about 33,000 clones, roughly 78% of which are singletons. Findings of the study overall: Marked contraction was observed in infection-induced and vaccine-induced clones late after vaccination.

Peptide-pool stimulation followed by sequencing identified expanded antigen-specific CD4+ clonotypes in the ViraFEST assay. Culture proceeded for approximately 10 days, and CD4+ T cells were then isolated. Two-dose BNT162b2 or mRNA-1273 vaccination was given to participants. No vaccinee had earlier SARS-CoV-2 infection, and nucleocapsid antibodies were negative. Half of the medium was exchanged for IL-2 medium on both days 3 and 7. The origin of this receptor is a human donor who received a COVID-19 vaccine. Some clones in this sample may be carry-over from other donors' samples. Specimen: CD4+ T cells from PBMCs cultured with HCoV-NL63 spike peptides, collected after COVID-19 vaccination.

This CDR3 is CASSLPGQGDYGYTF. The DNA for the CDR3 is TGTGCCAGCTCATTGCCGGGACAGGGTGACTATGGCTACACCTTC. The rearrangement uses TRBV18 and TRBJ1-2; 9 bases map to TRBD1. The CDR3 is 15 residues long. Germline loops: CDR1 KGHSH, CDR2 LQKENI. V gave up 5 bases and J gave up 3 bases; unmatched junction bases: 7.